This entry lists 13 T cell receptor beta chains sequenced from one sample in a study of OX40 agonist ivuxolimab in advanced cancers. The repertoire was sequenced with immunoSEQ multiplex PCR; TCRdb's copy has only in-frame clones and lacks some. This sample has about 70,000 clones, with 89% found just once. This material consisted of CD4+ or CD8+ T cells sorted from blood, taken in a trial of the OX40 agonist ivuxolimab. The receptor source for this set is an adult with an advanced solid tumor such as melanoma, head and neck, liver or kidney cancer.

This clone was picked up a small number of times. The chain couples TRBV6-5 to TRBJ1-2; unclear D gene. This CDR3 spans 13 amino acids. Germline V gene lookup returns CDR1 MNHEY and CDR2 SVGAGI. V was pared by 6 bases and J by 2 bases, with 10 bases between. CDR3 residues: CASRTDTNYGYTF. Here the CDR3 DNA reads TGTGCCAGCAGGACCGACACGAACTATGGCTACACCTTC.

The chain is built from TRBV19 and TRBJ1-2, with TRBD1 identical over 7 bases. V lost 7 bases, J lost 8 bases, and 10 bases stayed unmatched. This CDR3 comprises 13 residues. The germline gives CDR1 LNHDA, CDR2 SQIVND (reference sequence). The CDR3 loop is CASTPDRVGGYTF. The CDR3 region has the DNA TGTGCCAGTACCCCAGACAGGGTTGGCGGCTACACCTTC.

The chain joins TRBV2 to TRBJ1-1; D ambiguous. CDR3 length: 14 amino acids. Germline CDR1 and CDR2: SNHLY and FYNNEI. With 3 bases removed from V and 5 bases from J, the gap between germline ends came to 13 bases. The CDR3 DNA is TGTGCCAGCAGTGAGGGAACATCGGTAACTGAAGCTTTCTTT. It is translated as CASSEGTSVTEAFF.

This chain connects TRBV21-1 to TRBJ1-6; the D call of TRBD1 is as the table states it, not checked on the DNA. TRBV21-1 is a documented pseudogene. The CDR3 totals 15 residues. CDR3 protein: CASSPPGTGDSPLHF. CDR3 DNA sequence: TGTGCCAGCAGCCCCCCCGGGACAGGGGATTCACCCCTCCACTTT.

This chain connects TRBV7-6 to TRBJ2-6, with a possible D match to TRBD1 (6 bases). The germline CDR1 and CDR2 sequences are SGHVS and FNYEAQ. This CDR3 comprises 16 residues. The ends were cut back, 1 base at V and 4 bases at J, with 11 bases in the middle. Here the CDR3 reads CASSLGWGPGANVLTF. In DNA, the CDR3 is TGTGCCAGCAGCTTAGGGTGGGGGCCCGGGGCCAACGTCCTGACTTTC.

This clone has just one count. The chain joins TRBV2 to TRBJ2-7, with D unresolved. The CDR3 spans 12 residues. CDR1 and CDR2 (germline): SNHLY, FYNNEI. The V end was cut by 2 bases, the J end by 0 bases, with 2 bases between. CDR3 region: CASSESSYEQYF. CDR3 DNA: TGTGCCAGCAGTGAAAGCTCCTACGAGCAGTACTTC.

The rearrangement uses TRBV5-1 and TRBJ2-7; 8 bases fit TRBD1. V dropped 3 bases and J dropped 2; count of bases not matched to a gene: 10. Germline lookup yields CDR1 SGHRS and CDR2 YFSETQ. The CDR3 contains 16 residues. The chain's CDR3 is CASSSRTGRGTYEQYF. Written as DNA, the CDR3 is TGCGCCAGCAGCTCGAGGACAGGGAGAGGCACCTACGAGCAGTACTTC.

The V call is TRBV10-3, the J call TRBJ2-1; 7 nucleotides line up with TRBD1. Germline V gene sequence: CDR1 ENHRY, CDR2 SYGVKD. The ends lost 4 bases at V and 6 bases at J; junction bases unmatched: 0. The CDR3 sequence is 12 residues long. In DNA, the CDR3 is TGTGCCATCAGTGCAGGGGGCAATGAGCAGTTCTTC. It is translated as CAISAGGNEQFF.

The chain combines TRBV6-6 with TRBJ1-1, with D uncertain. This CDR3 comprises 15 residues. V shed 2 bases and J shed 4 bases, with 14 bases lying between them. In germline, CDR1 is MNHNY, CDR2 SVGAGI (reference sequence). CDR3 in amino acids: CASSYGEPPGTEAFF. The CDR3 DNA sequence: TGTGCCAGCAGTTACGGGGAGCCCCCCGGCACTGAAGCTTTCTTT.

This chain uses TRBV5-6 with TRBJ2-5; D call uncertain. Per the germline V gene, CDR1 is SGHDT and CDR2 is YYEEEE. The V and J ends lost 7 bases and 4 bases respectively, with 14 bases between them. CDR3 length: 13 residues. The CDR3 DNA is TGTGCCAGCTTGGTAACGGGCGCAGAGACCCAGTACTTC. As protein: CASLVTGAETQYF.

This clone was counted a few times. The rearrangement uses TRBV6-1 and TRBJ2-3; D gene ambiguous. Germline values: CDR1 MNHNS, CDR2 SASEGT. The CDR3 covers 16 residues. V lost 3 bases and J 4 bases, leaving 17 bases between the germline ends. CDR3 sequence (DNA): TGTGCCAGCAGTGAGCTGGCAGCTGGGCAGTCAGATACGCAGTATTTT. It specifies CASSELAAGQSDTQYF.

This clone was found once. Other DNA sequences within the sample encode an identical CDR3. In DNA form, the CDR3 reads TGTGCCAGCAGCCCGCGGACTGATGGCTACACCTTC. It specifies CASSPRTDGYTF. The V and J genes are TRBV7-9 and TRBJ1-2; D is ambiguous. The germline V and J ends were trimmed by 5 bases and 6 bases, with 10 bases remaining between them. Germline-derived CDR1 and CDR2 are SEHNR and FQNEAQ (reference sequence). The CDR3 spans 12 residues.

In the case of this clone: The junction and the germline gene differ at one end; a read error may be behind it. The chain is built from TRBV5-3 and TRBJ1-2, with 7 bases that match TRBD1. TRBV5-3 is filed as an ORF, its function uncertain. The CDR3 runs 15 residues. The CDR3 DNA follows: TGTGCCAGCAGCTTGGTAGCTCGACAGGGAGTTGGCTACACCTTC. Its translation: CASSLVARQGVGYTF.